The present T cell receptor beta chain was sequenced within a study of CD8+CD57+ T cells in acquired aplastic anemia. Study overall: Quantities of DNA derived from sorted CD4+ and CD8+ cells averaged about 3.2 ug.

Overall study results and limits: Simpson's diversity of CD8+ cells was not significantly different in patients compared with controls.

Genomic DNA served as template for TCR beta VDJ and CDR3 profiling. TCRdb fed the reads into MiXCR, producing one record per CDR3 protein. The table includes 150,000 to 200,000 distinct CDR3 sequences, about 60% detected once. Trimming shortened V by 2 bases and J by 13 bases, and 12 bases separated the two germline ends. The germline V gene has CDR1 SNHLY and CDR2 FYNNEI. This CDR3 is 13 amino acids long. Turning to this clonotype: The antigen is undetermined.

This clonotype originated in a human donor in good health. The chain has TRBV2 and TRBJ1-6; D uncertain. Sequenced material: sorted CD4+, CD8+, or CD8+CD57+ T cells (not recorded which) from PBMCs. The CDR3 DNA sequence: TGTGCCAGCAGTGAACTCTTAAGGAGCCCCCTCCACTTT. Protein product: CASSELLRSPLHF.